This is a list of T cell receptor beta chains from one sample in a study of blood T cell repertoires in COVID-19. Assay used: immunoSEQ multiplex PCR; TCRdb lists only in-frame clones, some missing. The table shows 150,000 to 200,000 clones, with 85% occurring only once. Sequenced input: peripheral blood. The source of these receptors is a human donor with acute or convalescent COVID-19. The donor label of this sample is uncertain. Each CDR3 is given with its conserved first and last residue. Each record gives: D gene, V gene, CDR3 protein. The D gene is left open where the match is weak.

>.|TRBV28
CASTFPGGQDNSPLHF
>TRBD1|TRBV11-2
CASSLARDRGRGTDTQYF
>.|TRBV18
CASSPNTVRQETQYF
>TRBD1|TRBV9
CASSPGTGRNQPQHF
>.|TRBV11-2
CASSSHQGVGGWETQYF
>TRBD1|TRBV19
CASSDRGSNQPQHF
>.|TRBV4-2
CASSEALHNRLNTEAFF
>.|TRBV6-5
CASIVTGSTNEKLFF
>TRBD1|TRBV15
CATSRSTGGSVSYEQYF
>TRBD2|TRBV19
CASERLAGRANEQFF
>TRBD1|TRBV6-2/TRBV6-3
CASSYPGTGNYGYTF
>.|TRBV7-9
CASSPDRGSNYGYTF
>.|TRBV19
CASSNQGKGQPQHF
>TRBD1|TRBV5-1
CASSLLTGDTGGIQYF
>TRBD1|TRBV4-2
CASSHRTGNEQFF
>.|TRBV19
CASNLRQNQPQHF
>TRBD2|TRBV5-6
CASSLMRLAGGTGELFF
>.|TRBV10-3
CATFGNTIYF
>.|TRBV19
CASSKEITNEKLFF
>TRBD1|TRBV6-5
CASRGQDLDEQYF
>TRBD1|TRBV11-3
CASSFGQGASYNSPLHF
>.|TRBV28
CASRPPSRGNTEAFF
>.|TRBV19
CASSGTITAVGYTF
>.|TRBV7-3
CASSPQGSDTIYF
>.|TRBV12-3/TRBV12-4
CASSLQGIKEAFF
>.|TRBV11-3
CASRRYGNTEAFF
>TRBD2|TRBV14
CASSQQTGGNTGELFF
>TRBD1|TRBV13
CASSLGQAGGNSPLHF